The clone carrying this T cell receptor (beta chain) is a singleton in its sample. What it recognizes is unknown. On sorted subsets, replicate PCRs used about 200 ng DNA, or 27,000 or so T cell genomes. Under the authors' procedure: In the immunoSEQ data, sequences were junction-only and lacked quality scores, so filtering differed. Some clones are missing from TCRdb's copy, which holds only in-frame ones; the method was immunoSEQ multiplex PCR. Clonal size and the V and J genes are those of that table, whereas D and trimming came from the DNA. The sample records over a million clones, around 95% being singletons. The data were taken from a study of shared clonotypes between healthy human individuals. This CDR3 region has 15 residues. V lost 3 bases and J lost 5, with 17 bases in between. In germline, CDR1 is KGHSH, CDR2 LQKENI. Whole-study findings and limits: What naive subsets generally showed was a larger estimated richness than memory subsets showed.

The sample consisted of naive CD4+ T cells sorted from blood. The subset denotes: CD45RA+ positively selected. This sequence originates from a young man in good health. The chain combines TRBV18 with TRBJ2-7; D is perhaps TRBD2 (5 bases). CDR3 nucleotide sequence: TGTGCCAGCTCACCGTTGAGAGGAGTGAGGGACGAGCAGTACTTC. It encodes CASSPLRGVRDEQYF.